Presented here are 8 T cell receptor beta chains from one specimen sequenced in a study of T cell repertoires in cytomegalovirus infection. TCRdb ran MiXCR on the reads and lists one entry per CDR3 protein. The sample consists of 600,000 to 700,000 distinct CDR3 sequences, around 32% of them appearing once. No cognate antigen is known for these TCRs. The specimen comprised cultured PBMCs, sampled from culture after CMV antigen stimulation. These receptor sequences come from a human donor in good health (CMV status not recorded). Some clones in this sample may be carry-over from other donors' samples.

CDR3 loop: CASSSGLGYTQYF. DNA for the CDR3: TGTGCCAGCAGTTCGGGCCTCGGGTATACGCAGTATTTT. V gene TRBV12-3 or TRBV12-4 combines with J gene TRBJ2-3, with no clear D. The CDR3 sequence is 13 residues long. V was pared by 4 bases and J by 7 bases, with 12 bases between.

This clonotype was seen ten or more times. The V gene is TRBV7-2, the J gene TRBJ2-7; D is undetermined. V lost 5 bases and J lost 6, with 14 bases in between. This CDR3 comprises 13 residues. Germline V lookup: CDR1 SGHTA, CDR2 FQGNSA. The CDR3 is CASSPVGWGEQYF. The CDR3, as DNA: TGTGCCAGCAGCCCCGTGGGCTGGGGCGAGCAGTACTTC.

This clonotype was detected a few times. V is TRBV12-3 or TRBV12-4 and J is TRBJ2-1; 7 bases are shared with TRBD2. V dropped 1 base and J dropped 0; count of bases not matched to a gene: 6. CDR3 length equals 17 residues. The CDR3 reads CASSLVAGDRSYNEQFF. The CDR3 DNA sequence: TGTGCCAGCAGTTTAGTGGCGGGAGATCGCTCCTACAATGAGCAGTTCTTC.

The V gene is TRBV7-9, the J gene TRBJ1-6, with 9 bases identical to TRBD1. This CDR3 has 19 amino acids. The germline V gene has CDR1 SEHNR and CDR2 FQNEAQ (reference sequence). Germline trimming cut 4 bases from V and 5 bases from J; bases unmatched to any gene: 15. This CDR3 reads CASSYGTGSASTNNSPLHF. The DNA of the CDR3 is TGTGCCAGCAGCTACGGGACAGGGAGTGCTTCCACGAATAATTCACCCCTCCACTTT. The full variable domain, its missing parts supplied by reference TRBV7-9 and TRBJ1-6, is DTGVSQNPRHKITKRGQNVTFRCDPISEHNRLYWYRQTLGQGPEFLTYFQNEAQLEKSRLLSDRFSAERPKGSFSTLEIQRTEQGDSAMYLCASSYGTGSASTNNSPLHFGNGTRLTVT.

The chain's CDR3 is CASSQLAGGRGGELFF. CDR3 DNA: TGCGCCAGCAGCCAACTAGCGGGAGGCCGGGGCGGGGAGCTGTTTTTT. The gene calls are TRBV4-1 and TRBJ2-2; 11 bases align to TRBD2. The germline CDR1 and CDR2 sequences are MGHRA and YSYEKL. This CDR3 is 16 amino acids long. The J segment lost 7 bases and the V segment lost 2 bases, leaving 6 bases of the junction unmatched.

This clonotype was observed a few times. This rearrangement joins TRBV7-6 to TRBJ2-1; 8 bases map to TRBD2. Germline CDR1 SGHVS, CDR2 FNYEAQ. This CDR3 comprises 15 residues. Trimming removed 5 bases from V and 4 bases from J; junction bases left unmatched: 7. The CDR3 coding sequence is TGTGCCAGCAGCATAAGCGGGGGCAAATACAATGAGCAGTTCTTC. Translation: CASSISGGKYNEQFF.

The chain carries TRBV15 and TRBJ1-1; TRBD1 is a possible D gene (6 bases). CDR3 size: 15 residues. Trimming stripped 0 bases from V and 10 bases from J, with 18 bases between. Germline lookup yields CDR1 LNHNV and CDR2 YYDKDF (reference sequence). CDR3 in DNA: TGTGCCACCAGCAGAGATTTTCGGGGGCGCGAGACAGCTTTCTTT. Its translation is CATSRDFRGRETAFF.

The V call is TRBV4-1, the J call TRBJ1-5; D is unresolved. In germline, CDR1 is MGHRA, CDR2 YSYEKL. Trimming pared 7 bases from V and 3 bases from J, leaving 16 bases between. This CDR3 region has 15 residues. The CDR3 sequence: CASTSREADNQPQHF. In DNA form, the CDR3 reads TGCGCCAGCACCTCACGGGAGGCAGACAATCAGCCCCAGCATTTT.